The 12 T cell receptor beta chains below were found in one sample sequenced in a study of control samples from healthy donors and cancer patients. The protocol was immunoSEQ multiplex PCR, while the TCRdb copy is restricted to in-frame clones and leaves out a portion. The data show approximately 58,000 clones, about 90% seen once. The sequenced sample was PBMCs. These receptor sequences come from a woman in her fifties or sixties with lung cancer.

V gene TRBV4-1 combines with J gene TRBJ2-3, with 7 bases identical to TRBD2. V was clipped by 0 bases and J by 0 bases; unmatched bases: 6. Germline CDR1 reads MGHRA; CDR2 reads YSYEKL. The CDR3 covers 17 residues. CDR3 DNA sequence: TGCGCCAGCAGCCAAGATTTCGCTAGCGGTAGCACAGATACGCAGTATTTT. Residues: CASSQDFASGSTDTQYF.

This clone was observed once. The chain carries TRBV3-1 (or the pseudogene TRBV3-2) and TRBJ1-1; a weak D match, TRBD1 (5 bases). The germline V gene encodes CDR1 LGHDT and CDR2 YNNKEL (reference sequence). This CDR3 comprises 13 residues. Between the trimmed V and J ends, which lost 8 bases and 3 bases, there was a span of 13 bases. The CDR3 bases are TGTGCCAGCCATAGGAGAGGGGACACTGAAGCTTTCTTT. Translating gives CASHRRGDTEAFF.

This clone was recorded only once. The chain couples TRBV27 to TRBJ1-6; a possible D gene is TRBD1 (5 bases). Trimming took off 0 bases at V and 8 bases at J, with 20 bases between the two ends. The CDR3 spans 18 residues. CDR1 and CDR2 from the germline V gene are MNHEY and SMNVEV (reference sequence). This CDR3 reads CASSLSGGGISGDSPLHF. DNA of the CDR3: TGTGCCAGCAGTTTATCGGGTGGGGGGATCTCGGGGGATTCACCCCTCCACTTT.

The CDR3 nucleotides read TGCGCCAGCAGCCCGAGGGGCGGGGACAATCAGCCCCAGCATTTT. Its translation is CASSPRGGDNQPQHF. V gene TRBV5-1 combines with J gene TRBJ1-5; perhaps TRBD1 as D (5 bases). Deletions cut 4 bases from V and 3 bases from J, with 14 bases between. The CDR3 is made up of 15 amino acids. The germline V gene has CDR1 SGHRS and CDR2 YFSETQ.

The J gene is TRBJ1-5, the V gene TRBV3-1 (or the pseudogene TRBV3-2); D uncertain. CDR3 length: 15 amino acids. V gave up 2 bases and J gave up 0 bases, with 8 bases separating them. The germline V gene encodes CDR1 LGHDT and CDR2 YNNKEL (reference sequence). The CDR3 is CASSQQGNSNQPQHF. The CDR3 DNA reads TGTGCCAGCAGCCAACAAGGGAATAGCAATCAGCCCCAGCATTTT.

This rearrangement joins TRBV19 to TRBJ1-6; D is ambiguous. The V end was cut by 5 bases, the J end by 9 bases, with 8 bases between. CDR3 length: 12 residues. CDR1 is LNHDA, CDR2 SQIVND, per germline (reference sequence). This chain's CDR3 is CASSVIASPLHF. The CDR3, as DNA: TGTGCCAGTAGTGTCATTGCTTCACCCCTCCACTTT.

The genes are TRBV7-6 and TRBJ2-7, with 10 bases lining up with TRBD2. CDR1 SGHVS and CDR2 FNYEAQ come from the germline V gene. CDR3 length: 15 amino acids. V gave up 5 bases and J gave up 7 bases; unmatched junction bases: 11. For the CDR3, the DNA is TGTGCCAGCAGCCCCGTTCTAGCGGGAGTAGGAGAGCAGTACTTC. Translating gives CASSPVLAGVGEQYF.

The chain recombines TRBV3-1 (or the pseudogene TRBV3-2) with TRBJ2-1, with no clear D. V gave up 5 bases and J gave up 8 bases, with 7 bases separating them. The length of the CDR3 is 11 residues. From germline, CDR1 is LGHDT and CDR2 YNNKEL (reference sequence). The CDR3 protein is CASSGFDEQFF. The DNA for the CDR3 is TGTGCCAGCAGCGGGTTCGATGAGCAGTTCTTC.

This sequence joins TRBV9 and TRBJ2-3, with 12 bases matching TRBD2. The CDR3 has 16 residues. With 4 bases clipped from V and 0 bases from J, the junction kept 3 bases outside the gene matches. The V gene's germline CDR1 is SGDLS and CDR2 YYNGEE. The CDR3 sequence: CASSTLAGGSTDTQYF. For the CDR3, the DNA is TGTGCCAGCAGCACCCTAGCGGGGGGGAGCACAGATACGCAGTATTTT. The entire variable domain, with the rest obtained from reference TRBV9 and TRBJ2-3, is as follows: DSGVTQTPKHLITATGQRVTLRCSPRSGDLSVYWYQQSLDQGLQFLIQYYNGEERAKGNILERFSAQQFPDLHSELNLSSLELGDSALYFCASSTLAGGSTDTQYFGPGTRLTVL.

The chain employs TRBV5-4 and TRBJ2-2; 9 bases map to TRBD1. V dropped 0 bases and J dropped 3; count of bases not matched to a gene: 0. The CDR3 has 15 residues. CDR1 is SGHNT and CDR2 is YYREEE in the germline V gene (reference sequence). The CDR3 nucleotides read TGTGCCAGCAGCTTGGGGACAGGGGACACCGGGGAGCTGTTTTTT. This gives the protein CASSLGTGDTGELFF.

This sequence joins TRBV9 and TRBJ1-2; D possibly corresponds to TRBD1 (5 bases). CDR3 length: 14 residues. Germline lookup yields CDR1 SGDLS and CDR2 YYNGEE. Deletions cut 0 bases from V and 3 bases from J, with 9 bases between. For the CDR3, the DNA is TGTGCCAGCAGCGTAGATCCAGGGCACTATGGCTACACCTTC. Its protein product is CASSVDPGHYGYTF.

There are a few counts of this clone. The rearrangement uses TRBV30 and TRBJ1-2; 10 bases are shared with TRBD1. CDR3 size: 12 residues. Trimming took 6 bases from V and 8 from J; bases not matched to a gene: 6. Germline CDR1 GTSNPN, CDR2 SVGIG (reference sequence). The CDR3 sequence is CACPGQGHGYTF. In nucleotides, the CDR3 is TGTGCCTGTCCGGGACAGGGGCACGGCTACACCTTC. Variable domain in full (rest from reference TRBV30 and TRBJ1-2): SQTIHQWPATLVQPVGSPLSLECTVEGTSNPNLYWYRQAAGRGLQLLFYSVGIGQISSEVPQNLSASRPQDRQFILSSKKLLLSDSGFYLCACPGQGHGYTFGSGTRLTVV.